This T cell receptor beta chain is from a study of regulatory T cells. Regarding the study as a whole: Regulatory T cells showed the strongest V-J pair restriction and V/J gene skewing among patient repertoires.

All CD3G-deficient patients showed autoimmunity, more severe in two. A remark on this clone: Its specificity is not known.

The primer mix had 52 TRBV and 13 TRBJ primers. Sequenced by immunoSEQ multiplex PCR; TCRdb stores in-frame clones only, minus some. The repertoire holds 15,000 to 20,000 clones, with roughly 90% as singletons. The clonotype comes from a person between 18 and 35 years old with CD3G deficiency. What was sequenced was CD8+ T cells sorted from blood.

CDR3 DNA sequence: TGTGCCAGCAGCTTAAGCCCACAGGGTCATGGCTACACCTTC. This gives the protein CASSLSPQGHGYTF. V is TRBV11-2 and J is TRBJ1-2; D might be TRBD1 (6 bases). Germline values: CDR1 SGHAT, CDR2 FQNNGV. The V end lost 2 bases, the J end lost 6 bases, and 13 bases lay between the germline ends. This CDR3 comprises 14 residues.